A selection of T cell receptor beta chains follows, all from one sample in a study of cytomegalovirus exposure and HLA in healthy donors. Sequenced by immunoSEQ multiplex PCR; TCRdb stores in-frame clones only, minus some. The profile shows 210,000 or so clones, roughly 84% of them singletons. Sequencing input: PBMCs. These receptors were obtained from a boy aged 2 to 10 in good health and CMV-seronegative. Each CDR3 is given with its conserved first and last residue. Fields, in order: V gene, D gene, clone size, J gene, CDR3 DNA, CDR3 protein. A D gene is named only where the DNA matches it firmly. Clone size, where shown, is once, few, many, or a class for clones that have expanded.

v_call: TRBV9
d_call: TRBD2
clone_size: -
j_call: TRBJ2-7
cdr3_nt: TGTGCCAGCAGCGTAGATAGCGGGAGGAGCTCCTACGAGCAGTACTTC
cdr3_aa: CASSVDSGRSSYEQYF

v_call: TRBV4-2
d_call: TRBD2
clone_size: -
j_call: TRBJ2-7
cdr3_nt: TGTGCCAGCAGCCAAACCCTAACTAGCGGGGGGACCACCTACGAGCAGTACTTC
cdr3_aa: CASSQTLTSGGTTYEQYF

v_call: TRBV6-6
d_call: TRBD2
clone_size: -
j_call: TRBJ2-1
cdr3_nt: TGTGCCAGCAGTTACTGGAGCGGGGGGGGTGGTGAGCAGTTCTTC
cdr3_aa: CASSYWSGGGGEQFF

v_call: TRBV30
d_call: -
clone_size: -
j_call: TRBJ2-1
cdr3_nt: TGTGCCTGGAACCGAATGGGGGGGCCCTACAATGAGCAGTTCTTC
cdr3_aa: CAWNRMGGPYNEQFF

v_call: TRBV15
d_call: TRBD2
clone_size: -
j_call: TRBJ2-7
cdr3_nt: TGTGCCACCAGCAGAGAAGGGCGGGGGGACGAGCAGTACTTC
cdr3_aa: CATSREGRGDEQYF

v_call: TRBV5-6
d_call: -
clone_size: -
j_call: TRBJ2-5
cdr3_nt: TGTGCCAGCAGCTTGGCGGGACTCAGAGAGACCCAGTACTTC
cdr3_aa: CASSLAGLRETQYF

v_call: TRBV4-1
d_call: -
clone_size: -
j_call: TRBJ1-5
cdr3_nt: TGCGCCAGCAGCCGATACTCAGGGGGCAATCAGCCCCAGCATTTT
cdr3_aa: CASSRYSGGNQPQHF

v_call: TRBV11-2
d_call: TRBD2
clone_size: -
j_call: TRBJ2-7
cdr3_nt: TGTGCCAGCAGCTTAGGGGCTAGCGGAAGATACGAGCAGTACTTC
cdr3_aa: CASSLGASGRYEQYF

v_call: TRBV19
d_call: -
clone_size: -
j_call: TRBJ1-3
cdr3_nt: TGTGCCAGTAGCCTGCAGGGAAACTCTGGAAACACCATATATTTT
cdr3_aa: CASSLQGNSGNTIYF

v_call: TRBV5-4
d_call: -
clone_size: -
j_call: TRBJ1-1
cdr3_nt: TGTGCTAGCAATCACGGGAACACTGAAGCTTTCTTT
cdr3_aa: CASNHGNTEAFF

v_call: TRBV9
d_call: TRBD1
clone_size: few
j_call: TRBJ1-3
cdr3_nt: TGTGCCAGCAGCGTAGCAGGGGGCAGGGACACCATATATTTT
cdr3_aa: CASSVAGGRDTIYF

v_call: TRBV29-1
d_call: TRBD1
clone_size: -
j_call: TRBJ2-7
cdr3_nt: TGCAGCGCCCTCCGGGACAGGAGGCACGAGCAGTACTTC
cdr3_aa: CSALRDRRHEQYF

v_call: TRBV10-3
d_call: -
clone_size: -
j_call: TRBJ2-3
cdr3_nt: TGTGCCATACCGGGACTCTTGGAAGATACGCAGTATTTT
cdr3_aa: CAIPGLLEDTQYF

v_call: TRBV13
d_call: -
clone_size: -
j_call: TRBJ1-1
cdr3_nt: TGTGCCAGCAGCCCAACCGACAGGATGAACACTGAAGCTTTCTTT
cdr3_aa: CASSPTDRMNTEAFF

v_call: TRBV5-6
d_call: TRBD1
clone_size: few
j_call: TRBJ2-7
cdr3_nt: TGTGCCAGCAGCGGGCCGGGACAGCAACCCTACGAGCAGTACTTC
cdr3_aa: CASSGPGQQPYEQYF

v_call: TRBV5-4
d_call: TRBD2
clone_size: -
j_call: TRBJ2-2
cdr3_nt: TGTGCCAGCAGCCCTCGAGGGACTAGCGGGGTAGACACCGGGGAGCTGTTTTTT
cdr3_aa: CASSPRGTSGVDTGELFF

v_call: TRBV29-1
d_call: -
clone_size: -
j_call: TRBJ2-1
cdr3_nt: TGCAGCGTTGGTCAACTTTACAATGAGCAGTTCTTC
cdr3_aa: CSVGQLYNEQFF

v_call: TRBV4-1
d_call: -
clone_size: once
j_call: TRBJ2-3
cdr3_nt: TGCGCCAGCAGCCGACCCGCGGGACAGCCCACAGATACGCAGTATTTT
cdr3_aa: CASSRPAGQPTDTQYF

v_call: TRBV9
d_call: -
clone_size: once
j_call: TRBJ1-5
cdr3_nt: TGTGCCAGCAGCGTGGGGGAGGGGGAGGTTGATCAGCCCCAGCATTTT
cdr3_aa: CASSVGEGEVDQPQHF

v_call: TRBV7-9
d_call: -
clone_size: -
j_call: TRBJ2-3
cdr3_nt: TGTGCCAGCAGCTTAACCTGGGCACGTCACCTTAAGCACACAGATACGCAGTATTTT
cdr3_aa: CASSLTWARHLKHTDTQYF

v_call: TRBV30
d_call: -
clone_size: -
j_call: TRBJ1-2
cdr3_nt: TGTGCCTGGAGTGTACCGCGGGGGGGACTTAGTTATGGCTACACCTTC
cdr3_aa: CAWSVPRGGLSYGYTF

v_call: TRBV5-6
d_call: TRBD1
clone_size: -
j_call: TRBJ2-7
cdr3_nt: TGTGCCAGCAGCTGGGGGACAGGGTCCTACGAGCAGTACTTC
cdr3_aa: CASSWGTGSYEQYF

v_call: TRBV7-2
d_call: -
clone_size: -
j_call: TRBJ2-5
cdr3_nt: TGTGCCAGCAGCTTAGCTCGGGAAGAGACCCAGTACTTC
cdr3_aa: CASSLAREETQYF

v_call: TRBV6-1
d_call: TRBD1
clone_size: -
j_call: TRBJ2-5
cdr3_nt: TGTGCCAGCAGTGAAAATACAGGGGGACAAGAGACCCAGTACTTC
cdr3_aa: CASSENTGGQETQYF

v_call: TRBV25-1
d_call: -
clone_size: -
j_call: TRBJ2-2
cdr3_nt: TGTGCCAGCAGTGACCTTAAACTAGGGCCCGGGGAGCTGTTTTTT
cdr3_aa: CASSDLKLGPGELFF

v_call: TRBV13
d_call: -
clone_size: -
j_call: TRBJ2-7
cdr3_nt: TGTGCCAGCAGCTTACGAGCAACTAGCTTGGAGGAGCAGTACTTC
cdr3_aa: CASSLRATSLEEQYF

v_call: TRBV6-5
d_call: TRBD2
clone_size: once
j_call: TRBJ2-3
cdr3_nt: TGTGCCAGCAGTCAGGGACTAGGGGGATCAGATACGCAGTATTTT
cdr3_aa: CASSQGLGGSDTQYF

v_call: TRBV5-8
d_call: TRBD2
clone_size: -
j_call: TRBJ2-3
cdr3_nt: TGTGCCAGCAGCTTTGGTCTAGCGGGGACCACAGATACGCAGTATTTT
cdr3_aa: CASSFGLAGTTDTQYF

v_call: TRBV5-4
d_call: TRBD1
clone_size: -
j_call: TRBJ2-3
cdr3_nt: TGTGCCAGCAGCTTAGGGCAGGGGGTAGATACGCAGTATTTT
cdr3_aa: CASSLGQGVDTQYF

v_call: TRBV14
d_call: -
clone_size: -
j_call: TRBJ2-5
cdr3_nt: TGTGCCAGCAGCCAGGGGCAGGGGAGCAAAGAGACCCAGTACTTC
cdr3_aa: CASSQGQGSKETQYF

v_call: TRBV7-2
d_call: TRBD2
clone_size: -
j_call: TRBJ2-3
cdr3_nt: TGTGCCAGCAGATCGGGACTAGCAACAGATACGCAGTATTTT
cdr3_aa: CASRSGLATDTQYF

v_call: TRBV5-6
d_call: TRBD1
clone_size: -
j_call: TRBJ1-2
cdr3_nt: TGTGCCAGCAGCGCGGGACAGGGGGCGATACGTGGCTACACCTTC
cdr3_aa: CASSAGQGAIRGYTF

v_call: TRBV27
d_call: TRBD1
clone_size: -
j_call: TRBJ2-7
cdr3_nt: TGTGCCAGCTGGACAGGGGGCTCCTACGAGCAGTACTTC
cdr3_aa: CASWTGGSYEQYF

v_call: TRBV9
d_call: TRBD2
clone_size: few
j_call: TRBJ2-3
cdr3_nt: TGTGCCAGCAGCCCCAACCCCCCGGGACTAGAAGGTACGCAGTATTTT
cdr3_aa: CASSPNPPGLEGTQYF

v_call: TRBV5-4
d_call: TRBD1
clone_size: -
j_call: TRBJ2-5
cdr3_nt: TGTGCCAGCAGCTACACCGGGACAGGGCGCTACCAAGAGACCCAGTACTTC
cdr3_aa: CASSYTGTGRYQETQYF

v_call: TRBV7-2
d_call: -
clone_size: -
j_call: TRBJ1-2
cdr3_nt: TGTGCCAGCAGCCCAGAACGACAGGCCTATGGCTACACCTTC
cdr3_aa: CASSPERQAYGYTF

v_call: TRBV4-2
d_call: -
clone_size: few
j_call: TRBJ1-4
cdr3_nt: TGTGCCAGCAGCCAAGAGGGGCTCCTCAATGAAAAACTGTTTTTT
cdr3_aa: CASSQEGLLNEKLFF

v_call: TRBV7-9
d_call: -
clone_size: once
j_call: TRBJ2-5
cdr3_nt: TGTGCCAGCGCCCGAACTAGCAGCCAAGAGACCCAGTACTTC
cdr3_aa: CASARTSSQETQYF

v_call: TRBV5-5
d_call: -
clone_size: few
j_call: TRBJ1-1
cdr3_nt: TGTGCCAGCAGCTTCCAGGGGAACACTGAAGCTTTCTTT
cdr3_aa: CASSFQGNTEAFF

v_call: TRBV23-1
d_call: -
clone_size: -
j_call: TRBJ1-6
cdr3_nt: TGCGCCAGCAGTCCTGAGAGCTCCTATAATTCACCCCTCCACTTT
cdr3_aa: CASSPESSYNSPLHF

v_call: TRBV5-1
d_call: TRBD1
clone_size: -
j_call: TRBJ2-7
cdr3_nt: TGCGCCAGCAGCCCCGGACAGGGGAACAACGAGCAGTACTTC
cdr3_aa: CASSPGQGNNEQYF

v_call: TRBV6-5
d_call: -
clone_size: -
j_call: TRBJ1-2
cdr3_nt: TGTGCCAGCAGTTATGGAGGGGTCGGTGGCTACACCTTC
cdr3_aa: CASSYGGVGGYTF

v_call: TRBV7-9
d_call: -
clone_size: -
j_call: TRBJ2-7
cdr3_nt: TGTGCCAGCAAGGGGCAGAGCTCCTACGAGCAGTACTTC
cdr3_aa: CASKGQSSYEQYF

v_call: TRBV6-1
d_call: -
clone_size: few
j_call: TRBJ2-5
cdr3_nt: TGTGCCAGCAGTGAACATGGAGGGAAAGAGACCCAGTACTTC
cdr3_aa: CASSEHGGKETQYF

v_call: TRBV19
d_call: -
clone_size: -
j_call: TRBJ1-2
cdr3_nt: TGTGCCAGTAGTATTTCACAGACTAACTATGGCTACACCTTC
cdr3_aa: CASSISQTNYGYTF

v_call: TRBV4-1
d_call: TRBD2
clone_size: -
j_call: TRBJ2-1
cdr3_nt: TGCGCCAGCAGCCAAGCCCGTCTAGCGGACTCCTACAATGAGCAGTTCTTC
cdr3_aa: CASSQARLADSYNEQFF

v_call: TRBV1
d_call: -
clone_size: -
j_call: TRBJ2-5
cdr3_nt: TGCACCAGCAGCCAAGACGGGCTAGCGGGAGAGACCCAGTACTTC
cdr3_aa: CTSSQDGLAGETQYF

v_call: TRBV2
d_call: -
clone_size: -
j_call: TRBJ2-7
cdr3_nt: TGTGCCAGCAGTGACTCGACTAGACTCTACGAGCAGTACTTC
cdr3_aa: CASSDSTRLYEQYF

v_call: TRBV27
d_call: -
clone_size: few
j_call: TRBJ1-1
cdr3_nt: TGTGCCAGCAGCCTCAAGTCCGGTTATGAAGCTTTCTTT
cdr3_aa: CASSLKSGYEAFF

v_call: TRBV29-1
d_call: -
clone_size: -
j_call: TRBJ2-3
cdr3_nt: TGCAGCGCCGGGATGGGACTGAACACAGATACGCAGTATTTT
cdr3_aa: CSAGMGLNTDTQYF

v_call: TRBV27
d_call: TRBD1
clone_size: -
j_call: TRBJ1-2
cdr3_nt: TGTGCCAGCAGCTTAGGACAGGGGGTCCTTCATGGCTACACCTTC
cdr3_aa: CASSLGQGVLHGYTF

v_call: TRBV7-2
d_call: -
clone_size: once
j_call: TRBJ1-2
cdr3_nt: TGTGCCAGCAGCAGAGGACAGTCCACTAACTATGGCTACACCTTC
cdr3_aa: CASSRGQSTNYGYTF

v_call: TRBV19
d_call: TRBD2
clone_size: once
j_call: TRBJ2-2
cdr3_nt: TGTGCCAGTAGTGCGGGGGGAAGGACCGGGGAGCTGTTTTTT
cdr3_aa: CASSAGGRTGELFF

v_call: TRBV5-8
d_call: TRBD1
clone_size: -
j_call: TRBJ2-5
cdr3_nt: TGTGCCAGCAGCTTGATTAGGGGGCGCGTAGAGACCCAGTACTTC
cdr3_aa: CASSLIRGRVETQYF

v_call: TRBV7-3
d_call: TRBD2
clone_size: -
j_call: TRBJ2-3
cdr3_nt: TGTGCCAGCAGCACCCTTAGCGGGGGGCCCACAGATACGCAGTATTTT
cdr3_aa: CASSTLSGGPTDTQYF